The rows below give T cell receptor beta chains drawn from one sample of a study of T-cell reconstitution after alpha-beta-depleted transplantation in children. Using its own MiXCR run on the PCR reads, TCRdb lists one record per CDR3 protein. The data show 200,000 to 300,000 distinct CDR3 sequences, roughly a quarter seen once. The sequencing used PBMCs, mostly from graft donor cells, collected 360 days after TCRalphabeta/CD19-depleted stem cell transplant. These receptor sequences come from a female patient between 2 and 15 years old who had a stem cell transplant for congenital amegakaryocytic thrombocytopenia, so the T cells may come from the graft donor. Both conserved end residues are part of each CDR3. The D gene is left open where the match is weak. Size is omitted from some rows. Given values are once, few, many or a class for expanded clones.

DNA | CDR3 | V | D | J | length | size
TGTGCCAGCAGTTATCTCGACATTTGGAACACTGAAGCTTTCTTT | CASSYLDIWNTEAFF | TRBV13 | NA | TRBJ1-1 | 15 | few
TGTGCCAGCAGCTTAAGGGCAGGGGCAGATACGCAGTATTTT | CASSLRAGADTQYF | TRBV7-7 | NA | TRBJ2-3 | 14 | few
TGCGCCAGCAGCTCCCGGGACAGGTCTAACTATGGCTACACCTTC | CASSSRDRSNYGYTF | TRBV5-1 | TRBD1 | TRBJ1-2 | 15 | few
TGCAGTGCTAGAGGGACAACCACCGGGGAGCTGTTTTTT | CSARGTTTGELFF | TRBV20-1 | NA | TRBJ2-2 | 13 | NA
TGTGCCAGCAGTACTATTAGGAATTACAATGAGCAGTTCTTC | CASSTIRNYNEQFF | TRBV12-3/TRBV12-4 | NA | TRBJ2-1 | 14 | NA
TGTGCCATCAGTGAGGGTCATACGCAGTATTTT | CAISEGHTQYF | TRBV10-3 | NA | TRBJ2-3 | 11 | NA
TGCGCCAGCAGCTTGGGCCGGGACATCATGAACACTGAAGCTTTCTTT | CASSLGRDIMNTEAFF | TRBV5-1 | NA | TRBJ1-1 | 16 | many
TGCGCCAGCAGTTTGGGCAGGGGGCAGTACTTC | CASSLGRGQYF | TRBV10-2 | NA | TRBJ2-7 | 11 | NA
TGTGCCAGCAGTTTTCTAGCGGGATTAAACACCGGGGAGCTGTTTTTT | CASSFLAGLNTGELFF | TRBV28 | TRBD2 | TRBJ2-2 | 16 | few
TGCAGCGTTGGTCTCACAGGGAAAGCTTTCTTT | CSVGLTGKAFF | TRBV29-1 | NA | TRBJ1-1 | 11 | once
TGTGCCAGCTCACCCTCACAGATTAGGGACAATGAGCAGTTCTTC | CASSPSQIRDNEQFF | TRBV18 | NA | TRBJ2-1 | 15 | NA
TGCGCCAGCAGCCCCCAGTTAGCGGGAGAAAATGAGCAGTTCTTC | CASSPQLAGENEQFF | TRBV4-3 | TRBD2 | TRBJ2-1 | 15 | NA
TGCAGCGACAGTTATGGGTATGAGCAGTTCTTC | CSDSYGYEQFF | TRBV29-1 | NA | TRBJ2-1 | 11 | many